This T cell receptor (beta chain) was sequenced for a study of a mutant IDH1 vaccine in newly diagnosed glioma. Here immunoSEQ multiplex PCR was the method, and the copy in TCRdb shows in-frame clones only, minus some. The sample lists approximately 81,000 clones, approximately 85% occurring once. Time point meaning: week 23, last vaccination. Doses of 300 ug of mutant IDH1 20-mer peptide were given with topical imiquimod. V was clipped by 4 bases and J by 7 bases, with 7 bases between them. Germline V lookup: CDR1 DFQATT, CDR2 SNEGSKA (reference sequence). The CDR3 loop spans 10 amino acids. On this clone itself: Its antigen is still unknown.

The sample consisted of PBMCs, taken from a glioma patient whose treatment included an IDH1 peptide vaccine. This clonotype originated in a man aged 25-40 years with glioma. Some clones in this sample may be carry-over from other donors' samples. This rearrangement joins TRBV20-1 to TRBJ1-1; D gene uncertain. Written as DNA, the CDR3 is TGCAGTGCTACGCAGGTTGAAGCTTTCTTT. This encodes CSATQVEAFF.